The clone carrying this T cell receptor (beta chain) occurred once. Its antigen remains unknown. This specimen comes from a study of cytomegalovirus exposure and HLA in healthy donors. Study-wide findings and caveats: A reported reduction in N-insertions relative to the roughly 640-donor mean was seen in an Asian-associated ancestry cluster in a later analysis.

Amplification used 60 Vbeta primers and 13 Jbeta primers. Sequencing was performed with immunoSEQ multiplex PCR; in TCRdb, only in-frame clones are kept and a portion is missing. This table has tens of thousands of clones, 73% appearing once. At sampling all donors were nominally healthy, likely with unrecorded immune exposures. Trimming cost V 1 base and J 5 bases; bases outside gene matches: 3. Germline assignment: CDR1 LGHNA and CDR2 YNFKEQ. This CDR3 has 14 residues. The J gene is TRBJ2-5, the V gene TRBV4-2, with 8 nucleotides matching TRBD2. The sequencing sample was made of PBMCs. The source of this sequence is a man aged 45-65 years in good health and CMV-seronegative. The DNA of the CDR3 is TGTGCCAGCAGCCAAGCGGGGGGGCAGGAGACCCAGTACTTC. Protein: CASSQAGGQETQYF.